The 2 T cell receptor beta chains below all came from one sample that was sequenced in a study of blood T cell repertoires in COVID-19. Clones were read by immunoSEQ multiplex PCR, and TCRdb kept only the in-frame ones, dropping some. The repertoire holds around 280,000 clones, with around four fifths as singletons. The sample taken for sequencing was peripheral blood. The receptors were gathered from a woman in her 50s with active or convalescent COVID-19.

Here the CDR3 DNA reads TGTGCCTGGAGTGTAGACAGGGACTACGAGCAGTACTTC. It codes for CAWSVDRDYEQYF. The chain combines TRBV30 with TRBJ2-7; 7 nucleotides match TRBD1. The germline gives CDR1 GTSNPN, CDR2 SVGIG (reference sequence). This CDR3 has 13 residues. After removal of 0 bases from V and 3 bases from J, the junction contained 2 bases not matched to a gene.

A few counts support this clone. The chain uses TRBV14 and TRBJ1-6; 8 bases are shared with TRBD1. The CDR3 covers 15 residues. After removal of 5 bases from V and 8 bases from J, the junction contained 8 bases not matched to a gene. CDR1 and CDR2 (germline): SGHDN, FVKESK. The CDR3 DNA is TGTGCCAGCAGCGAAGGACAGGGTCGTTATTCACCCCTCCACTTT. Translation gives CASSEGQGRYSPLHF. Drawing the rest from reference TRBV14 and TRBJ1-6, the complete variable domain is EAGVTQFPSHSVIEKGQTVTLRCDPISGHDNLYWYRRVMGKEIKFLLHFVKESKQDESGMPNNRFLAERTGGTYSTLKVQPAELEDSGVYFCASSEGQGRYSPLHFGNGTRLTVT.